This is a list of T cell receptor beta chains from one sample in a study of shared clonotypes between healthy human individuals. Profiling relied on immunoSEQ multiplex PCR, and the TCRdb table lists in-frame clones only, not all of them. The data contain over 2 million clones, roughly 95% of them singletons. The sequenced sample consisted of naive CD8+ T cells sorted from blood. Every receptor here comes from a man between 18 and 29 years old in good health. The CDR3 runs from the conserved cysteine through the conserved F or W. D genes are given only for firm matches. Size tells how often a clone was seen (once, few, many) or the class of an expanded clone, and some rows leave it out.

J gene: TRBJ2-7
V gene: TRBV7-9
D gene: .
clone size: .
CDR3 protein: CASSLGVSTYEQYF
CDR3 DNA: TGTGCCAGCAGCTTAGGGGTGAGCACCTACGAGCAGTACTTC

J gene: TRBJ2-1
V gene: TRBV7-8
D gene: TRBD2
clone size: .
CDR3 protein: CASSLGLAGVSDEQFF
CDR3 DNA: TGTGCCAGCAGCTTAGGGCTCGCGGGAGTATCGGATGAGCAGTTCTTC

J gene: TRBJ2-7
V gene: TRBV7-9
D gene: .
clone size: .
CDR3 protein: CASSGQMAYEQYF
CDR3 DNA: TGTGCCAGCAGCGGACAGATGGCCTACGAGCAGTACTTC

J gene: TRBJ2-7
V gene: TRBV5-8
D gene: TRBD2
clone size: .
CDR3 protein: CASSLGGLADYEQYF
CDR3 DNA: TGTGCCAGCAGCTTAGGCGGACTAGCGGACTACGAGCAGTACTTC

J gene: TRBJ1-2
V gene: TRBV2
D gene: .
clone size: .
CDR3 protein: CASTEGDYDYGYTF
CDR3 DNA: TGTGCCAGCACCGAAGGAGACTACGACTATGGCTACACCTTC

J gene: TRBJ2-5
V gene: TRBV7-8
D gene: .
clone size: .
CDR3 protein: CASSLGPRGETQYF
CDR3 DNA: TGTGCCAGCAGCTTAGGTCCCCGGGGAGAGACCCAGTACTTC

J gene: TRBJ1-3
V gene: TRBV5-1
D gene: .
clone size: .
CDR3 protein: CASKIDRTPGNTIYF
CDR3 DNA: TGCGCCAGCAAGATAGACAGGACGCCAGGAAACACCATATATTTT

J gene: TRBJ2-6
V gene: TRBV30
D gene: .
clone size: .
CDR3 protein: CAWGVTVSSGANVLTF
CDR3 DNA: TGTGCCTGGGGCGTTACGGTGAGCTCTGGGGCCAACGTCCTGACTTTC

J gene: TRBJ2-3
V gene: TRBV7-9
D gene: .
clone size: .
CDR3 protein: CASSFGSMESLF
CDR3 DNA: TGTGCCAGCAGCTTTGGTAGCATGGAGAGCCTTTTT

J gene: TRBJ2-7
V gene: TRBV27
D gene: .
clone size: .
CDR3 protein: CASSLRDSPYEQYF
CDR3 DNA: TGTGCCAGCAGTCTTCGGGACTCCCCCTACGAGCAGTACTTC

J gene: TRBJ2-5
V gene: TRBV7-9
D gene: .
clone size: .
CDR3 protein: CASSLPLQETQYF
CDR3 DNA: TGTGCCAGCAGCTTACCCCTCCAAGAGACCCAGTACTTC

J gene: TRBJ1-1
V gene: TRBV27
D gene: TRBD1
clone size: once
CDR3 protein: CASTGQGRKGGAFF
CDR3 DNA: TGTGCCAGCACCGGACAGGGCCGAAAAGGGGGAGCTTTCTTT

J gene: TRBJ2-5
V gene: TRBV6-5
D gene: TRBD1
clone size: .
CDR3 protein: CASRTGEETQYF
CDR3 DNA: TGTGCCAGCAGGACAGGGGAAGAGACCCAGTACTTC

J gene: TRBJ2-7
V gene: TRBV30
D gene: TRBD2
clone size: .
CDR3 protein: CAWSNLAGEFYEQYF
CDR3 DNA: TGTGCCTGGAGTAATCTAGCGGGAGAATTCTACGAGCAGTACTTC

J gene: TRBJ2-2
V gene: TRBV2
D gene: .
clone size: .
CDR3 protein: CASRGSGNTGELFF
CDR3 DNA: TGTGCCAGCAGGGGGTCGGGGAACACCGGGGAGCTGTTTTTT

J gene: TRBJ1-2
V gene: TRBV6-5
D gene: .
clone size: .
CDR3 protein: CASSLGGLDYGYTF
CDR3 DNA: TGTGCCAGCAGTTTGGGGGGACTGGACTATGGCTACACCTTC

J gene: TRBJ1-1
V gene: TRBV30
D gene: .
clone size: .
CDR3 protein: CAWSVMGWTEAFF
CDR3 DNA: TGTGCCTGGAGTGTAATGGGTTGGACTGAAGCTTTCTTT

J gene: TRBJ2-5
V gene: TRBV4-1
D gene: .
clone size: .
CDR3 protein: CASSQDPGGLETQYF
CDR3 DNA: TGCGCCAGCAGCCAAGATCCCGGCGGGTTGGAGACCCAGTACTTC

J gene: TRBJ2-3
V gene: TRBV5-4
D gene: .
clone size: .
CDR3 protein: CASSGGTDTQYF
CDR3 DNA: TGTGCCAGCAGCGGAGGAACGGATACGCAGTATTTT

J gene: TRBJ2-7
V gene: TRBV19
D gene: TRBD1
clone size: .
CDR3 protein: CASSQGGGYEQYF
CDR3 DNA: TGTGCCAGTAGCCAAGGGGGCGGCTACGAGCAGTACTTC

J gene: TRBJ1-5
V gene: TRBV11-2
D gene: TRBD1
clone size: .
CDR3 protein: CASSSRTGTGEAQHF
CDR3 DNA: TGTGCCAGCAGCTCTAGGACAGGGACAGGGGAAGCCCAGCATTTT

J gene: TRBJ2-7
V gene: TRBV5-1
D gene: .
clone size: .
CDR3 protein: CASTGAVDYEQYF
CDR3 DNA: TGCGCCAGCACCGGGGCAGTTGACTACGAGCAGTACTTC

J gene: TRBJ2-7
V gene: TRBV30
D gene: .
clone size: .
CDR3 protein: CAWSVPGRDIYEQYF
CDR3 DNA: TGTGCCTGGAGTGTACCGGGACGAGACATTTACGAGCAGTACTTC

J gene: TRBJ2-4
V gene: TRBV21-1
D gene: .
clone size: .
CDR3 protein: CASTEGQWDIQYF
CDR3 DNA: TGTGCCAGCACCGAGGGGCAGTGGGACATTCAGTACTTC

J gene: TRBJ1-1
V gene: TRBV7-6
D gene: .
clone size: .
CDR3 protein: CASSLTIEGEGDAFF
CDR3 DNA: TGTGCCAGCAGCTTAACAATTGAGGGGGAAGGGGACGCTTTCTTT

J gene: TRBJ2-5
V gene: TRBV6-6
D gene: .
clone size: .
CDR3 protein: CASSYSPGGPQETQYF
CDR3 DNA: TGTGCCAGCAGTTACTCGCCTGGTGGCCCCCAAGAGACCCAGTACTTC

J gene: TRBJ2-5
V gene: TRBV7-9
D gene: TRBD2
clone size: .
CDR3 protein: CASSYGTSGGLRETQYF
CDR3 DNA: TGTGCCAGCAGCTACGGGACTAGCGGGGGCCTGAGAGAGACCCAGTACTTC

J gene: TRBJ2-7
V gene: TRBV6-1
D gene: .
clone size: .
CDR3 protein: CASSAGLSYEQYF
CDR3 DNA: TGTGCCAGCAGTGCGGGGCTCAGCTACGAGCAGTACTTC

J gene: TRBJ1-5
V gene: TRBV19
D gene: .
clone size: few
CDR3 protein: CASNHQPQHF
CDR3 DNA: TGTGCCAGTAATCATCAGCCCCAGCATTTT

J gene: TRBJ1-5
V gene: TRBV9
D gene: TRBD1
clone size: .
CDR3 protein: CASSGTGASQPQHF
CDR3 DNA: TGTGCCAGCAGCGGAACAGGGGCATCTCAGCCCCAGCATTTT

J gene: TRBJ2-3
V gene: TRBV11-2
D gene: TRBD2
clone size: .
CDR3 protein: CASSLVEAGAVDTQYF
CDR3 DNA: TGTGCCAGCAGCTTAGTTGAGGCGGGAGCGGTAGATACGCAGTATTTT

J gene: TRBJ2-6
V gene: TRBV6-5
D gene: .
clone size: .
CDR3 protein: CASSLNGFSGANVLTF
CDR3 DNA: TGTGCCAGCAGTTTGAACGGGTTCTCTGGGGCCAACGTCCTGACTTTC

J gene: TRBJ2-4
V gene: TRBV12-1
D gene: .
clone size: .
CDR3 protein: CASSFARWGQGWKNIQYF
CDR3 DNA: TGTGCCAGCAGCTTTGCTAGGTGGGGACAGGGTTGGAAAAACATTCAGTACTTC

J gene: TRBJ1-2
V gene: TRBV4-1
D gene: .
clone size: .
CDR3 protein: CASSQEPRSPNGYTF
CDR3 DNA: TGCGCCAGCAGCCAAGAGCCCAGGTCCCCAAATGGCTACACCTTC

J gene: TRBJ1-6
V gene: TRBV30
D gene: .
clone size: .
CDR3 protein: CAWNGDNSLLHF
CDR3 DNA: TGTGCCTGGAACGGGGATAATTCACTCCTCCACTTT

J gene: TRBJ2-7
V gene: TRBV5-6
D gene: .
clone size: .
CDR3 protein: CASSLNYEQYF
CDR3 DNA: TGTGCCAGCAGCCTGAACTACGAGCAGTACTTC

J gene: TRBJ2-7
V gene: TRBV7-9
D gene: .
clone size: .
CDR3 protein: CASSFFRGGTSYEQYF
CDR3 DNA: TGTGCCAGCAGCTTCTTTAGGGGGGGCACTTCCTACGAGCAGTACTTC

J gene: TRBJ1-4
V gene: TRBV4-1
D gene: TRBD1
clone size: .
CDR3 protein: CASSQSTTGYNEKLFF
CDR3 DNA: TGCGCCAGCAGCCAGTCAACGACAGGGTACAATGAAAAACTGTTTTTT

J gene: TRBJ1-4
V gene: TRBV6-5
D gene: .
clone size: .
CDR3 protein: CASSYGLAGEKLFF
CDR3 DNA: TGTGCCAGCAGTTACGGCCTGGCGGGAGAAAAACTGTTTTTT

J gene: TRBJ2-7
V gene: TRBV10-1
D gene: .
clone size: .
CDR3 protein: CASTGWGEQYF
CDR3 DNA: TGCGCCAGCACCGGTTGGGGCGAGCAGTACTTC

J gene: TRBJ1-2
V gene: TRBV4-1
D gene: .
clone size: .
CDR3 protein: CASSQVGGNYGYTF
CDR3 DNA: TGCGCCAGCAGCCAAGTCGGGGGTAACTATGGCTACACCTTC

J gene: TRBJ2-5
V gene: TRBV4-1
D gene: TRBD1
clone size: .
CDR3 protein: CASSQRLSGGQETQYF
CDR3 DNA: TGCGCCAGCAGCCAAAGACTATCAGGGGGCCAAGAGACCCAGTACTTC

J gene: TRBJ2-3
V gene: TRBV6-5
D gene: TRBD1
clone size: .
CDR3 protein: CASSSTGGRADTQYF
CDR3 DNA: TGTGCCAGCAGTTCCACAGGGGGCAGGGCAGATACGCAGTATTTT

J gene: TRBJ1-1
V gene: TRBV28
D gene: .
clone size: .
CDR3 protein: CASSLTGESTEAFF
CDR3 DNA: TGTGCCAGCAGTTTAACAGGTGAGAGCACTGAAGCTTTCTTT

J gene: TRBJ1-4
V gene: TRBV28
D gene: TRBD1
clone size: .
CDR3 protein: CASSSGQTIATNEKLFF
CDR3 DNA: TGTGCCAGCAGTTCGGGACAGACAATTGCAACTAATGAAAAACTGTTTTTT

J gene: TRBJ2-3
V gene: TRBV5-4
D gene: TRBD2
clone size: .
CDR3 protein: CAASGSGGSTDTQYF
CDR3 DNA: TGTGCCGCCTCCGGTAGCGGGGGAAGCACAGATACGCAGTATTTT

J gene: TRBJ1-2
V gene: TRBV4-1
D gene: .
clone size: .
CDR3 protein: CASSQKAGPGNYGYTF
CDR3 DNA: TGCGCCAGCAGCCAAAAAGCGGGACCGGGGAACTATGGCTACACCTTC

J gene: TRBJ2-7
V gene: TRBV12-5
D gene: .
clone size: .
CDR3 protein: CASGPGTPYEQYF
CDR3 DNA: TGTGCTAGTGGCCCCGGGACCCCCTACGAGCAGTACTTC

J gene: TRBJ2-3
V gene: TRBV2
D gene: TRBD1
clone size: .
CDR3 protein: CASRERTGDYIDTQYF
CDR3 DNA: TGTGCCAGCAGAGAAAGGACAGGGGATTATATAGATACGCAGTATTTT

J gene: TRBJ2-3
V gene: TRBV5-4
D gene: .
clone size: .
CDR3 protein: CASSPAGEDTQYF
CDR3 DNA: TGTGCCAGCAGCCCTGCCGGGGAAGATACGCAGTATTTT

J gene: TRBJ2-7
V gene: TRBV4-3
D gene: TRBD2
clone size: .
CDR3 protein: CASSQGVAGVFDEQYF
CDR3 DNA: TGCGCCAGCAGCCAAGGGGTAGCGGGAGTGTTCGACGAGCAGTACTTC

J gene: TRBJ1-6
V gene: TRBV10-3
D gene: .
clone size: .
CDR3 protein: CAISEGREDEPLHF
CDR3 DNA: TGTGCCATCAGTGAGGGCAGGGAGGACGAGCCCCTCCACTTT

J gene: TRBJ2-7
V gene: TRBV7-9
D gene: .
clone size: .
CDR3 protein: CASSGQQVYSSYEQYF
CDR3 DNA: TGTGCCAGCAGCGGCCAACAGGTGTATAGCTCCTACGAGCAGTACTTC

J gene: TRBJ2-3
V gene: TRBV7-3
D gene: .
clone size: .
CDR3 protein: CASSLGLNTDTQYF
CDR3 DNA: TGTGCCAGCAGCTTAGGACTGAACACAGATACGCAGTATTTT

J gene: TRBJ2-1
V gene: TRBV6-5
D gene: TRBD2
clone size: .
CDR3 protein: CASRKGTSGDEQFF
CDR3 DNA: TGTGCCAGCAGAAAAGGGACTAGCGGGGATGAGCAGTTCTTC